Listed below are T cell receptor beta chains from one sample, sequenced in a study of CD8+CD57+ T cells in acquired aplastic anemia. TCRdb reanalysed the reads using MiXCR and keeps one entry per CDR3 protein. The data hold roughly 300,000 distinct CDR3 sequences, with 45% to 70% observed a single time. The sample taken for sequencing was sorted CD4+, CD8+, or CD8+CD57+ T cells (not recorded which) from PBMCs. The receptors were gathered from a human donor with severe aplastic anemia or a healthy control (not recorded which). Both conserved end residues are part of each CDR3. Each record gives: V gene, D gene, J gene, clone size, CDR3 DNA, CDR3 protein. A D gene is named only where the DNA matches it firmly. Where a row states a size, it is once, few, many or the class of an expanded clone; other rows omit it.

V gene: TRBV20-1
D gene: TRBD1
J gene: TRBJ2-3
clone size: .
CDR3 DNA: TGCAGTGCTAGAGACTACGGACAGGGCCGCACAGATACGCAGTATTTT
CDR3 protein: CSARDYGQGRTDTQYF

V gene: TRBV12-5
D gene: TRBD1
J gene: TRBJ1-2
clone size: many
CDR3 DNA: TGTGCTAGTGGCTACTTCCGGGACAGCGGGGACTATGGCTACACCTTC
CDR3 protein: CASGYFRDSGDYGYTF

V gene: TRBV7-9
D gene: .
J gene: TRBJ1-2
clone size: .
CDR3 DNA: TGTGCCAGCAGCTCTGGGCCAGGCTCTAACTATGGCTACACCTTC
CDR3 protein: CASSSGPGSNYGYTF

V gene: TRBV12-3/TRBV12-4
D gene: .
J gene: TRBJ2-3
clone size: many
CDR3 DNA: TGTGCCAGCAGTTTCCCGACTAGCAGGGGCGCAGATACGCAGTATTTT
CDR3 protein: CASSFPTSRGADTQYF

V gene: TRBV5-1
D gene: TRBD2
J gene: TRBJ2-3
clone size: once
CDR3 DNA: TGCGCCAGCATGGCTAGCGGATCCACAGATACGCAGTATTTT
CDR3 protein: CASMASGSTDTQYF

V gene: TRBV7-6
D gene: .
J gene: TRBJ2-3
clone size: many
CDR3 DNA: TGTGCCAGCAGCTTAGCTTCGGTGAACACAGATACGCAGTATTTT
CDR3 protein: CASSLASVNTDTQYF

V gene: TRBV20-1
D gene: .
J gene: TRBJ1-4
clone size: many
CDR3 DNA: TGCAGCCCAAAGGGGTCTGGTGCAAATGAAAAACTGTTTTTT
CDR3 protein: CSPKGSGANEKLFF

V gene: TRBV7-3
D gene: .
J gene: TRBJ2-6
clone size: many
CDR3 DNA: TGTGCCAGCAGCTTAATGGGGTCTGGGGCCAACGTCCTGACTTTC
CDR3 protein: CASSLMGSGANVLTF

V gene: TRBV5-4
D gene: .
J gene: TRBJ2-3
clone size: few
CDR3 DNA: TGTGCCAGCAGCTTGCGGCACCGCACAGATACGCAGTATTTT
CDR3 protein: CASSLRHRTDTQYF

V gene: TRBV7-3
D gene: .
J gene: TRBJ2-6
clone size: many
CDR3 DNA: TGTGCCAGCAGCGAACAGGTTCCCGGGGCCAACGTCCTGACTTTC
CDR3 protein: CASSEQVPGANVLTF

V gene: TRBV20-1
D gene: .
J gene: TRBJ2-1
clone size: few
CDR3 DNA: TGCAGCCCTCTCCGAGGCGGTGAGCAGTTCTTC
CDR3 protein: CSPLRGGEQFF

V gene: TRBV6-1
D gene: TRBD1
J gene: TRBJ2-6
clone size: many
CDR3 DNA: TGTGCCAGCAGTGCTAACAGGGGGCCTGGGGCCAACGTCCTGACTTTC
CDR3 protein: CASSANRGPGANVLTF

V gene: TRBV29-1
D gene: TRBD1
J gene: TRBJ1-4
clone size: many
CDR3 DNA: TGCAGCGTTGGACGGGGGACAGGGGAAAAACTGTTTTTT
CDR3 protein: CSVGRGTGEKLFF

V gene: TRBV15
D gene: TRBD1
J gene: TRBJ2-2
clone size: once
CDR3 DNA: TGTGCCACCAGCAGAGATCCCGGGACAGGGATAAGGGGGGAGCTGTTTTTT
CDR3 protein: CATSRDPGTGIRGELFF

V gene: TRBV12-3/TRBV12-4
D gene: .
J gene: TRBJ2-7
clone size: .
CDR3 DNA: TGTGCTAGTGGCACAGAGCTTGCCTACGAGCAGTACTTC
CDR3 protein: CASGTELAYEQYF

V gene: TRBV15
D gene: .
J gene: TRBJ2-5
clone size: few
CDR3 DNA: TGTGCCACCAGCAGGTGGACTCTGGCGGAAGAGACCCAGTACTTC
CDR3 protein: CATSRWTLAEETQYF